One and the same sample provided the 2 T cell receptor beta chains below, sequenced in a study of radiation and T cells in renal cell carcinoma. Method: immunoSEQ multiplex PCR; TCRdb's copy keeps in-frame clones and lacks some. The repertoire holds some 20,000 clones, with about 61% as singletons. The sample's treatment: treatment-naive control, cytoreductive nephrectomy. The sequencing here drew on tumor tissue, taken from a patient whose treatment was nephrectomy without radiotherapy. The receptors were sampled from a man aged 45-65 years with renal cell carcinoma.

This chain connects TRBV5-1 to TRBJ2-3; D is perhaps TRBD2 (7 bases). This CDR3 contains 15 residues. The V end lost 3 bases, the J end lost 4 bases, and 15 bases lay between the germline ends. Germline V lookup: CDR1 SGHRS, CDR2 YFSETQ. The CDR3 DNA reads as TGCGCCAGCAGCTCTGTCGGAGGGGGGGCAGATACGCAGTATTTT. This encodes CASSSVGGGADTQYF. Filled out from reference TRBV5-1 and TRBJ2-3, the complete variable domain reads KAGVTQTPRYLIKTRGQQVTLSCSPISGHRSVSWYQQTPGQGLQFLFEYFSETQRNKGNFPGRFSGRQFSNSRSEMNVSTLELGDSALYLCASSSVGGGADTQYFGPGTRLTVL.

This clone appeared a few times. The chain combines TRBV4-2 with TRBJ2-7, with D hard to call. V was trimmed by 4 bases and J by 5 bases, leaving 12 bases between them. This CDR3 has 13 residues. Germline CDR1 LGHNA, CDR2 YNFKEQ. CDR3 nucleotides: TGTGCCAGCAGCCTGATACCTAGAGACGAGCAGTACTTC. Translated, it gives CASSLIPRDEQYF.